Shown below are 23 T cell receptor beta chains from a single sample sequenced in a study of vaccination and CD4 T cells after COVID-19. Their antigens are not known. Regarding treatment: approximately nine-day PBMC culture with coronavirus spike peptide pools or control peptides (ViraFEST assay). Scientists ran DNA taken from cultured CD4+ T cells through the Oncomine TCR Beta short-read assay for sequencing. Via MiXCR, TCRdb re-called the PCR reads, giving one row per CDR3 protein. The sample contains more than 3,500 distinct CDR3 sequences, less than 45% of which appear only once. This material consisted of CD4+ T cells from blood, cultured in vitro, taken after SARS-CoV-2 vaccination. The receptor set was obtained from a human donor who had recovered from COVID-19.

V usage is TRBV7-8 and J usage is TRBJ1-6; D unresolved. This CDR3 is 13 amino acids long. The germline CDR1 and CDR2 sequences are SGHVS and FQNEAQ. Trimming shortened V by 5 bases and J by 8 bases, and 10 bases separated the two germline ends. DNA for the CDR3: TGTGCCAGCAGCCCCCCGGGCGATTCACCCCTCCACTTT. Its protein is CASSPPGDSPLHF.

The chain combines TRBV10-3 with TRBJ1-4; the D is unclear. In germline, CDR1 is ENHRY, CDR2 SYGVKD. The V and J ends lost 10 bases and 0 bases respectively, with 12 bases between them. The CDR3 is 14 amino acids. The CDR3 DNA sequence: TGTGCCACCTCAACGGACCCAACTAATGAAAAACTGTTTTTT. Its protein is CATSTDPTNEKLFF.

The chain has TRBV28 and TRBJ2-3; a weak D match, TRBD2 (6 bases). Deletions cut 6 bases from V and 6 bases from J, with 22 bases between. CDR3 size: 16 residues. Germline lookup yields CDR1 MDHEN and CDR2 SYDVKM. Here the CDR3 reads CASSIMGGGPSDTQYF. The CDR3, as DNA: TGTGCCAGCAGCATCATGGGGGGAGGACCCTCGGATACGCAGTATTTT.

This clonotype was counted between two and nine times. This chain links TRBV27 with TRBJ1-2, with unresolved D. The CDR3 has 13 residues. Germline CDR1 is MNHEY and CDR2 is SMNVEV (reference sequence). The germline V and J ends were trimmed by 2 bases and 4 bases, with 8 bases remaining between them. The CDR3 bases are TGTGCCAGCAGTTTAGGGCAGAGCTATGGCTACACCTTC. This encodes CASSLGQSYGYTF.

Details on this clonotype: The junction and the germline gene differ at one end; a read error may be behind it. This chain links TRBV7-2 with TRBJ2-1, with D maybe TRBD2 (6 bases). The germline gives CDR1 SGHTA, CDR2 FQGNSA. This CDR3 comprises 13 residues. The DNA for the CDR3 is TGTGCCAACAGCTTAGGGTCGGGGTCGCGGGGGTTCTTC. Protein: CANSLGSGSRGFF.

The V gene is TRBV7-2, the J gene TRBJ2-3, with unresolved D. Trimming removed 2 bases from V and 5 bases from J, with 11 bases in between. This CDR3 spans 14 amino acids. The germline V gene has CDR1 SGHTA and CDR2 FQGNSA. For the CDR3, the DNA is TGTGCCAGCAGCTTAAGGCTCCTAAAAGATACGCAGTATTTT. Encoded protein: CASSLRLLKDTQYF.

This sequence joins TRBV20-1 and TRBJ1-5; a possible D gene is TRBD1 (5 bases). V was shortened by 3 bases and J by 5 bases, with 11 bases between the two germline ends. The CDR3 spans 13 residues. Germline loops: CDR1 DFQATT, CDR2 SNEGSKA (reference sequence). CDR3 in DNA: TGCAGTGCTAGTGCAGGGCCCGATCAGCCCCAGCATTTT. This translates into CSASAGPDQPQHF.

The gene calls are TRBV6-5 and TRBJ1-5, with 8 bases aligning to TRBD1. Looked up from germline, CDR1 is MNHEY and CDR2 is SVGAGI. Trimming cost V 2 bases and J 4 bases; bases outside gene matches: 7. This CDR3 has 16 residues. CDR3 amino acids: CASSYPRTGKNQPQHF. As DNA, the CDR3 is TGTGCCAGCAGTTACCCCCGGACAGGGAAGAATCAGCCCCAGCATTTT.

The chain is built from TRBV6-5 and TRBJ1-5; D is unclear. Between the trimmed V and J ends, which lost 3 bases and 0 bases, there was a span of 6 bases. The CDR3 totals 14 residues. Germline V CDR1 and CDR2: MNHEY, SVGAGI. Written as DNA, the CDR3 is TGTGCCAGCAGTTATTACGATAGCAATCAGCCCCAGCATTTT. It is translated as CASSYYDSNQPQHF.

This clonotype was seen just once. The junction departs from germline at one end; a sequencing error may be responsible. This chain connects TRBV20-1 to TRBJ2-7; D is undetermined. The germline V gene encodes CDR1 DFQATT and CDR2 SNEGSKA (reference sequence). The CDR3 totals 13 residues. The CDR3: CSARDGAIYKQYF. The CDR3 DNA reads TGCAGTGCTAGAGATGGCGCAATCTACAAGCAGTACTTC.

The genes are TRBV24-1 and TRBJ2-3, with TRBD2 matching over 7 bases. The length of the CDR3 is 15 residues. Trimming at V came to 5 bases and at J to 2 bases, leaving 6 bases not matched to a gene. Per the germline V gene, CDR1 is KGHDR and CDR2 is SFDVKD. The CDR3: CATSVAGVNTDTQYF. CDR3 DNA sequence: TGTGCCACCAGTGTCGCGGGGGTCAACACAGATACGCAGTATTTT.

The CDR3 nucleotides read TGTGCCAGCAGTGCGGGGAGATACGAGCAGTACTTC. It encodes CASSAGRYEQYF. The rearrangement uses TRBV6-8 and TRBJ2-7; a possible D gene is TRBD2 (6 bases). CDR1 and CDR2 (germline): MNHGY, SAAAGT. The CDR3 is 12 amino acids. V was cut by 5 bases and J by 4 bases, with 9 bases left in between.

The chain has TRBV24-1 and TRBJ2-1, with 7 positions matching TRBD2. After removal of 2 bases from V and 0 bases from J, the junction contained 9 bases not matched to a gene. This CDR3 has 18 amino acids. The germline gives CDR1 KGHDR, CDR2 SFDVKD. The CDR3 DNA reads as TGTGCCACCAGTGATTGGACCTTCGGGAGGTACTCCTACAATGAGCAGTTCTTC. Encoded protein: CATSDWTFGRYSYNEQFF.

This sequence joins TRBV14 and TRBJ2-7; the match to TRBD2 covers 14 bases. The CDR3 consists of 15 residues. With V trimmed by 5 bases and J by 4 bases, 4 bases remained unmatched. Germline V gene data show CDR1 as SGHDN and CDR2 as FVKESK. Written as DNA, the CDR3 is TGTGCCAGCAGCTACGGGACTAGCGGGAGTTACGAGCAGTACTTC. Its protein is CASSYGTSGSYEQYF. The entire variable domain, with the rest obtained from reference TRBV14 and TRBJ2-7, is as follows: EAGVTQFPSHSVIEKGQTVTLRCDPISGHDNLYWYRRVMGKEIKFLLHFVKESKQDESGMPNNRFLAERTGGTYSTLKVQPAELEDSGVYFCASSYGTSGSYEQYFGPGTRLTVT.

A few counts support this clonotype. The chain joins TRBV6-1 to TRBJ1-6; unclear D gene. Per germline, CDR1 MNHNS and CDR2 SASEGT. The CDR3 has 14 residues. The V gene lost 6 bases and the J gene lost 7 bases, with 13 bases spanning the gap. CDR3 in amino acids: CASSPPRANSPLHF. CDR3 sequence (DNA): TGTGCCAGCAGCCCCCCTAGGGCCAATTCACCCCTCCACTTT.

This clonotype has more than one count but fewer than ten. This chain links TRBV19 with TRBJ1-1; no definite D call. In germline, CDR1 is LNHDA, CDR2 SQIVND (reference sequence). There are 15 residues in the CDR3. V was pared by 5 bases and J by 5 bases, with 18 bases between. CDR3 region: CASSGPERAETEAFF. CDR3 coding DNA: TGTGCCAGTAGTGGCCCAGAGAGGGCAGAGACTGAAGCTTTCTTT.

Points on this clonotype: The junction shows a germline mismatch at one end, possibly a read error. The chain combines TRBV19 with TRBJ2-7; 7 bases map to TRBD1. The length of the CDR3 is 16 residues. The V gene's germline CDR1 is LNHDA and CDR2 SQIVND (reference sequence). CDR3 DNA sequence: TGTGCCAGTAGTATAGGATTGGACAGGATCTCCTACGGGCAGTACTTC. Residues: CASSIGLDRISYGQYF.

Points on this clonotype: Germline and junction disagree at one end, which may indicate a read error. The J gene is TRBJ2-1, the V gene TRBV5-1; TRBD2 matches 13 bases. The germline V gene has CDR1 SGHRS and CDR2 YFSETQ. This CDR3 is 15 amino acids long. CDR3 sequence reads: CASNLRLAGGDEQFF. CDR3 in DNA: TGCGCCAGCAACTTGAGACTAGCGGGAGGTGATGAGCAGTTCTTC.

This clonotype was seen a few times. The chain carries TRBV7-2 and TRBJ1-1; a possible D gene is TRBD1 (5 bases). From germline, CDR1 is SGHTA and CDR2 FQGNSA. The V gene lost 2 bases and the J gene lost 3 bases, with 10 bases spanning the gap. The CDR3 is made up of 14 amino acids. CDR3 bases: TGTGCCAGCAGCTTATCGGGGGGAGACACTGAAGCTTTCTTT. It is translated as CASSLSGGDTEAFF.

The J gene is TRBJ2-1, the V gene TRBV25-1; no reliable D call. The CDR3 has 13 amino acids. Per germline, CDR1 MGHDK and CDR2 SYGVNS. V was shortened by 3 bases and J by 6 bases, with 9 bases between the two germline ends. CDR3 nucleotide sequence: TGTGCCAGCAGTGAGCAAGGTTTCAATGAGCAGTTCTTC. Its protein is CASSEQGFNEQFF.

This clonotype appeared a few times. The chain couples TRBV11-2 to TRBJ2-1; no clear D gene. Trimming pared 0 bases from V and 8 bases from J, leaving 8 bases between. The germline V gene encodes CDR1 SGHAT and CDR2 FQNNGV. The length of the CDR3 is 13 residues. CDR3 sequence (DNA): TGTGCCAGCAGCTTAGACATAGCCGATGAGCAGTTCTTC. This gives the protein CASSLDIADEQFF. Full variable domain (remainder filled in from reference TRBV11-2 and TRBJ2-1): EAGVAQSPRYKIIEKRQSVAFWCNPISGHATLYWYQQILGQGPKLLIQFQNNGVVDDSQLPKDRFSAERLKGVDSTLKIQPAKLEDSAVYLCASSLDIADEQFFGPGTRLTVL.

This clonotype was observed a handful of times. In DNA form, the CDR3 reads TGTGCCAGCAGTTTATCAATGGGCGGGGATCAGCCCCAGCATTTT. It codes for CASSLSMGGDQPQHF. This chain uses TRBV28 with TRBJ1-5; D ambiguous. Germline CDR1 MDHEN, CDR2 SYDVKM. V lost 1 base to trimming and J lost 5 bases, with 12 bases between them. The CDR3 extends over 15 amino acids.

The rearrangement joins TRBV25-1 to TRBJ1-4; D is possibly TRBD1 (6 bases). The CDR3 is 14 amino acids. V was clipped by 6 bases and J by 3 bases, with 11 bases between them. Germline-derived CDR1 and CDR2 are MGHDK and SYGVNS. The CDR3 region is CASRLQGANEKLFF. The CDR3 DNA reads as TGTGCCAGCAGGTTACAGGGAGCTAATGAAAAACTGTTTTTT.